The clone carrying this T cell receptor (beta chain) was recorded a few times. The sample originates from a study of blood T cell repertoires in COVID-19. V was pared by 4 bases and J by 2 bases, with 14 bases between. CDR3 length equals 16 residues. Germline-derived CDR1 and CDR2 are SNHLY and FYNNEI. Assay used: immunoSEQ multiplex PCR; TCRdb lists only in-frame clones, some missing. This sample has approximately 70,000 clones; 80% occur once, and the top ten carry around a sixth. Material for sequencing was peripheral blood. The rearrangement uses TRBV2 and TRBJ2-2; the D is unclear. The TCR comes from a man aged 70-80 years who had recovered from COVID-19. The chain's CDR3 is CASSGLPPLNTGELFF. CDR3 bases: TGTGCCAGCAGTGGTCTTCCTCCCCTAAACACCGGGGAGCTGTTTTTT.